The source of this T cell receptor (beta chain) is a study of cytomegalovirus exposure and HLA in healthy donors. Study-wide background: Genetic ancestry analysis placed around 76% of the 300 to 500 donors that were genotyped in the Caucasian-associated cluster. Study-wide findings and caveats: The only immune exposure information that was available was CMV serostatus.

Donors showed nominal health when sampled, although they likely had unrecorded immune exposures. Concerning this clone itself: The antigen remains undetermined.

With 60 Vbeta and 13 Jbeta primers, the PCR was carried out. The table came from immunoSEQ multiplex PCR; TCRdb's copy has only in-frame clones and leaves some out. The sample contains 150,000 or so clones, over 60% of which appear only once. The TCR was taken from a woman between 25 and 40 years old in good health and CMV-seropositive. Sequenced sample: PBMCs.

The CDR3, as DNA: TGTGCCAGCAGCCCCCGTGGGACAGTCTCGGCTTTCTTT. It translates to CASSPRGTVSAFF. The chain employs TRBV11-2 and TRBJ1-1, with TRBD1 identical over 7 bases. CDR3 length: 13 residues. J was trimmed by 11 bases and V by 5 bases; bases with no gene match: 11. Germline V gene lookup returns CDR1 SGHAT and CDR2 FQNNGV. The whole variable domain, filled in from reference TRBV11-2 and TRBJ1-1, reads EAGVAQSPRYKIIEKRQSVAFWCNPISGHATLYWYQQILGQGPKLLIQFQNNGVVDDSQLPKDRFSAERLKGVDSTLKIQPAKLEDSAVYLCASSPRGTVSAFFGQGTRLTVV.